The 15 T cell receptor beta chains in this list originate from one sample, sequenced in a study of identical twins. TCRdb independently ran MiXCR on the 5' RACE reads; one entry per CDR3 protein. The sample has roughly 700,000 distinct CDR3 sequences, about 9.4% seen once. The data also belong to a second study, concerning yellow fever vaccine responses in identical twins.

The specimen sequenced was PBMCs. The receptor set was obtained from a woman aged 18-29 years in good health.

This clonotype was seen only a few times. The V call is TRBV27, the J call TRBJ2-1; 9 positions match TRBD2. After removal of 3 bases from V and 5 bases from J, the junction contained 11 bases not matched to a gene. This CDR3 region has 17 residues. The germline V gene encodes CDR1 MNHEY and CDR2 SMNVEV (reference sequence). The CDR3 here is CASSFRAGGIGHNEQFF. The CDR3 bases are TGTGCCAGCAGTTTCCGGGCGGGGGGGATAGGCCACAATGAGCAGTTCTTC.

This clonotype was seen ten or more times. The CDR3 nucleotides read TGCGCCAGCAGCCAAGATTCCCACCCCACTAGCGGGGGACGAGTGAGTGAGCAGTTCTTC. Protein: CASSQDSHPTSGGRVSEQFF. The genes are TRBV4-3 and TRBJ2-1, with 11 positions matching TRBD2. CDR1 and CDR2 from the germline V gene are LGHNA and YSLEER. V shed 0 bases, J shed 9 bases, and the junction held 19 bases outside the gene matches. The CDR3 consists of 20 residues.

A few counts support this clonotype. This chain connects TRBV5-1 to TRBJ1-2; D might be TRBD1 (6 bases). This CDR3 region has 14 residues. The V gene's germline CDR1 is SGHRS and CDR2 YFSETQ. The V and J ends lost 4 bases and 7 bases respectively, with 17 bases between them. The CDR3 region is CASSEQGFSVGYTF. The CDR3 region has the DNA TGCGCCAGCAGCGAACAGGGTTTTTCGGTTGGCTACACCTTC.

V gene TRBV6-2 or TRBV6-3 combines with J gene TRBJ2-1; D call uncertain. Per the germline V gene, CDR1 is MNHEY and CDR2 is SVGEGT. CDR3 length: 14 residues. Trimming cost V 0 bases and J 10 bases, with 13 bases left between them. The CDR3 loop is CASSYSLVGIEQFF. CDR3 nucleotides: TGTGCCAGCAGTTACTCGTTAGTTGGGATAGAGCAGTTCTTC.

In this sample, this clonotype turned up a few times. This chain uses TRBV6-2 or TRBV6-3 with TRBJ2-3; tentative D call: TRBD2 (6 bases). Germline V lookup: CDR1 MNHEY, CDR2 SVGEGT. The V end was cut by 2 bases, the J end by 0 bases, with 18 bases between. The CDR3 extends over 18 amino acids. The CDR3 sequence is CASSYPFELAASTDTQYF. The CDR3 DNA sequence: TGTGCCAGCAGTTACCCCTTCGAATTAGCGGCAAGCACAGATACGCAGTATTTT.

This clonotype was recorded at least ten times. This chain connects TRBV9 to TRBJ2-3; no clear D. Germline lookup yields CDR1 SGDLS and CDR2 YYNGEE. Trimming removed 0 bases at V and 5 bases at J, with 4 bases between. The CDR3 covers 12 residues. Here the CDR3 DNA reads TGTGCCAGCAGCGTAGCTCTAGATACGCAGTATTTT. As protein: CASSVALDTQYF.

This clonotype showed up many times. The chain employs TRBV2 and TRBJ1-2; 7 bases are a match to TRBD1. Germline CDR1 SNHLY, CDR2 FYNNEI. Germline trimming cut 7 bases from V and 5 bases from J; bases unmatched to any gene: 7. The CDR3 extends over 13 amino acids. Here the CDR3 DNA reads TGTGCCAGCACGGGGGACAGTAATTATGGCTACACCTTC. Its translation: CASTGDSNYGYTF.

This chain links TRBV27 with TRBJ1-2, with D uncertain. Germline CDR1 and CDR2: MNHEY and SMNVEV (reference sequence). With 5 bases removed from V and 7 bases from J, the gap between germline ends came to 14 bases. CDR3 length equals 13 residues. The DNA of the CDR3 is TGTGCCAGCAGTCCCACTCCTCGGGGTGGCTACACCTTC. This sequence encodes CASSPTPRGGYTF.

This clonotype occurred a few times. The chain recombines TRBV5-1 with TRBJ2-5, with 10 bases identical to TRBD2. Germline CDR1 and CDR2: SGHRS and YFSETQ. The CDR3 consists of 17 residues. Trimming at V came to 0 bases and at J to 6 bases, leaving 11 bases not matched to a gene. The chain's CDR3 is CASSLVVSGGTGKTQYF. The CDR3 DNA reads as TGCGCCAGCAGCTTGGTGGTTAGCGGGGGGACGGGAAAGACCCAGTACTTC.

J is TRBJ2-7 and V is TRBV4-2; 8 nucleotides agree with TRBD2. The CDR3 extends over 16 amino acids. J lost 4 bases, V lost 1 base, and 9 bases had no gene match. Germline CDR1 is LGHNA and CDR2 is YNFKEQ. The CDR3 sequence: CASSQGEIAGSYEQYF. As DNA, the CDR3 is TGTGCCAGCAGCCAAGGAGAAATAGCGGGATCGTACGAGCAGTACTTC.

This clonotype showed up just a few times. The chain has TRBV5-1 and TRBJ2-6; D may be TRBD1 or TRBD2 (5 bases each). The germline gives CDR1 SGHRS, CDR2 YFSETQ. The CDR3 sequence is 17 residues long. Trimming left V 8 bases short and J 4 bases short, with 22 bases between. CDR3 bases: TGCGCCAGTACGGCCGGGACCCAAGTAAGAGGGGCCAACGTCCTGACTTTC. As protein: CASTAGTQVRGANVLTF.

The chain joins TRBV3-1 to TRBJ2-5; 7 positions match TRBD1. Germline V lookup: CDR1 LGHDT, CDR2 YNNKEL (reference sequence). The ends lost 4 bases at V and 5 bases at J; junction bases unmatched: 13. The CDR3 contains 16 residues. DNA for the CDR3: TGTGCCAGCAGCCGGCTGGGACAGCCCCAAGTGGAGACCCAGTACTTC. Its protein is CASSRLGQPQVETQYF.

The rearrangement joins TRBV3-1 to TRBJ2-5; D perhaps matches TRBD2 (5 bases). The length of the CDR3 is 16 residues. Germline-derived CDR1 and CDR2 are LGHDT and YNNKEL (reference sequence). Trimming removed 0 bases at V and 1 base at J, with 12 bases between. CDR3 protein: CASSQDPEGTQETQYF. The CDR3 DNA is TGTGCCAGCAGCCAAGACCCTGAGGGTACCCAAGAGACCCAGTACTTC.

A few counts support this clonotype. The gene calls are TRBV9 and TRBJ2-4, with a weak D call TRBD1 (6 bases). From germline, CDR1 is SGDLS and CDR2 YYNGEE. V was cut by 0 bases and J by 7 bases, with 14 bases left in between. This CDR3 is 15 amino acids long. CDR3 DNA sequence: TGTGCCAGCAGCGTAGGGGGGCCTTCTGGCAACATTCAGTACTTC. It encodes CASSVGGPSGNIQYF.

This clonotype was found many times. The rearrangement links TRBV5-1 to TRBJ2-5; 8 bases are a match to TRBD2. V was clipped by 4 bases and J by 5 bases; unmatched bases: 10. The CDR3 consists of 15 residues. CDR1 and CDR2 (germline): SGHRS, YFSETQ. The CDR3 DNA sequence: TGCGCCAGCAGCGTGATTAGCGGGGAGATGGAGACCCAGTACTTC. This encodes CASSVISGEMETQYF.